This T cell receptor beta chain was sequenced in a study of T cells in Graves' hyperthyroidism and ophthalmopathy. Authors of the study amplified TCR beta CDR3 regions from RNA transcripts. First-round RT-PCR with HTBI primers amplified the TCR CDR3 region. One entry per CDR3 protein, called by TCRdb with MiXCR from the multiplex PCR reads. Of under 400,000 distinct CDR3 sequences listed, approximately 15% are singletons. Stable disease denoted Graves' hyperthyroidism without ophthalmopathy progression within 18 months. The CDR3 has 14 amino acids. Trimming shortened V by 0 bases and J by 11 bases, and 17 bases separated the two germline ends. Looked up from germline, CDR1 is SGDLS and CDR2 is YYNGEE. Remarks on this clonotype: Its antigen is unidentified.

Study findings and constraints: Clonotypes that were expanded in thyroid above 0.001 mostly appeared in blood too. Researchers report that a 13 V-J model separated ophthalmopathy from stable hyperthyroidism.

This clonotype was sampled from a woman aged 55 to 70 with Graves' hyperthyroidism. Sequencing was done on a sample of blood. The V and J genes are TRBV9 and TRBJ1-1, with D hard to call. The CDR3 loop reads CASSVAVGDSKAFF. The CDR3 nucleotides are TGTGCCAGCAGCGTAGCAGTCGGGGATTCTAAGGCTTTCTTT. Using reference TRBV9 and TRBJ1-1 for the parts outside the CDR3, the full variable domain is DSGVTQTPKHLITATGQRVTLRCSPRSGDLSVYWYQQSLDQGLQFLIQYYNGEERAKGNILERFSAQQFPDLHSELNLSSLELGDSALYFCASSVAVGDSKAFFGQGTRLTVV.